This passage covers 32 T cell receptor beta chains from one sample sequenced in a study of cytomegalovirus exposure and HLA in healthy donors. The PCR employed 60 Vbeta primers together with 13 Jbeta primers. The assay was immunoSEQ multiplex PCR, and TCRdb's table has in-frame clones only and misses some. The table lists 250,000 or so clones, approximately 87% of them singletons. Specimen: PBMCs. These receptors were obtained from a human donor in good health.

This clone turned up a few times. The chain links TRBV27 to TRBJ2-3; the D gene is possibly TRBD2 (5 bases). Deletions cut 6 bases from V and 3 bases from J, with 10 bases between. CDR3 length: 13 amino acids. CDR1 MNHEY and CDR2 SMNVEV come from the germline V gene (reference sequence). CDR3 nucleotides: TGTGCCAGCAGCGATAGCGAGACAGATACGCAGTATTTT. Its translation: CASSDSETDTQYF.

V and J are TRBV2 and TRBJ2-7; 12 bases match TRBD1. Losses at the gene ends were 5 bases for V and 3 bases for J; bases not matched to a gene: 5. Germline V CDR1 and CDR2: SNHLY, FYNNEI. This CDR3 comprises 15 residues. The CDR3 region is CASSRGTGGFYEQYF. The CDR3 DNA is TGTGCCAGCAGTAGAGGGACAGGGGGCTTCTACGAGCAGTACTTC.

This chain joins TRBV7-9 and TRBJ2-5; TRBD1 might be the D (6 bases). The length of the CDR3 is 14 residues. V shed 4 bases and J shed 2 bases, with 11 bases lying between them. CDR1 is SEHNR and CDR2 is FQNEAQ in the germline V gene (reference sequence). The CDR3 loop reads CASSYRVSQETQYF. The CDR3 coding sequence is TGTGCCAGCAGCTACAGGGTGTCGCAAGAGACCCAGTACTTC.

The rearrangement joins TRBV27 to TRBJ2-7; 9 bases are shared with TRBD2. V trimming: 6 bases; J trimming: 0 bases; junction bases outside the gene matches: 18. CDR1 is MNHEY, CDR2 SMNVEV, per germline (reference sequence). This CDR3 contains 19 residues. In DNA, the CDR3 is TGTGCCAGCAGGAGGTTGGCTAGCGGGATTTCGGCGAGCTCCTACGAGCAGTACTTC. This translates into CASRRLASGISASSYEQYF.

A single count supports this clone. CDR3 sequence (DNA): TGTGCCAGCAGTCTGGACAGCTACAATGAGCAGTTCTTC. Translated, it gives CASSLDSYNEQFF. This sequence joins TRBV6-4 and TRBJ2-1, with a weak D call TRBD1 (6 bases). V was pared by 5 bases and J by 3 bases, with 8 bases between. Germline-derived CDR1 and CDR2 are MRHNA and SNTAGT. This CDR3 region has 13 residues.

CDR3 bases: TGTGCCAGCGCAACAACCGAAGACACTGAAGCTTTCTTT. It codes for CASATTEDTEAFF. The V gene is TRBV7-9, the J gene TRBJ1-1; D is undetermined. Trimming shortened V by 8 bases and J by 3 bases, and 13 bases separated the two germline ends. From germline, CDR1 is SEHNR and CDR2 FQNEAQ (reference sequence). The CDR3 sequence is 13 residues long.

The chain carries TRBV2 and TRBJ1-2, with TRBD1 as a possible D gene (5 bases). The length of the CDR3 is 13 residues. Germline V gene data show CDR1 as SNHLY and CDR2 as FYNNEI. The V end was cut by 7 bases, the J end by 4 bases, with 13 bases between. The CDR3: CASTAQVLYGYTF. The CDR3 nucleotides read TGTGCCAGCACAGCACAGGTTCTCTATGGCTACACCTTC.

This chain uses TRBV6-5 with TRBJ1-2; 10 positions match TRBD1. Per germline, CDR1 MNHEY and CDR2 SVGAGI. The J segment lost 4 bases and the V segment lost 5 bases, leaving 4 bases of the junction unmatched. The CDR3 runs to 14 residues. The DNA of the CDR3 is TGTGCCAGCAGTCGGGACAGGGGAGTCTATGGCTACACCTTC. Translating it yields CASSRDRGVYGYTF.

The V and J genes are TRBV4-1 and TRBJ2-1, with D uncertain. Germline-derived CDR1 and CDR2 are MGHRA and YSYEKL. The CDR3 totals 13 residues. V was clipped by 2 bases and J by 8 bases, with 10 bases between them. Here the CDR3 DNA reads TGCGCCAGCAGCCAATACAGTGAGCATGAGCAGTTCTTC. Translation gives CASSQYSEHEQFF.

V gene TRBV7-2 combines with J gene TRBJ2-7, with 8 bases lining up with TRBD1. Germline-derived CDR1 and CDR2 are SGHTA and FQGNSA. Trimming took 8 bases from V and 6 from J; bases not matched to a gene: 9. The CDR3 is 13 residues long. The CDR3 here is CASATGGKREQYF. Here the CDR3 DNA reads TGTGCCAGCGCAACAGGGGGGAAGCGCGAGCAGTACTTC.

The chain uses TRBV5-1 and TRBJ2-7; D is perhaps TRBD2 (5 bases). The germline V gene has CDR1 SGHRS and CDR2 YFSETQ. The CDR3 contains 15 residues. Trimming shortened V by 3 bases and J by 0 bases, and 13 bases separated the two germline ends. CDR3 residues: CASSSDYKSSYEQYF. For the CDR3, the DNA is TGCGCCAGCAGCTCCGACTATAAAAGCTCCTACGAGCAGTACTTC.

The V and J genes are TRBV9 and TRBJ2-2; perhaps TRBD2 as D (5 bases). The CDR3 covers 15 residues. Germline V gene sequence: CDR1 SGDLS, CDR2 YYNGEE. V lost 3 bases and J lost 2, with 11 bases in between. CDR3 in amino acids: CASSGRLPNTGELFF. The CDR3 coding sequence is TGTGCCAGCAGCGGGAGACTACCTAACACCGGGGAGCTGTTTTTT.

This chain links TRBV5-1 with TRBJ2-2; TRBD2 matches 13 bases. The germline CDR1 and CDR2 sequences are SGHRS and YFSETQ. The ends lost 4 bases at V and 5 bases at J; junction bases unmatched: 5. This CDR3 spans 16 amino acids. CDR3: CASSPPTSGGTGELFF. The CDR3 DNA reads TGCGCCAGCAGCCCACCGACTAGCGGGGGGACCGGGGAGCTGTTTTTT.

This clone has only one observation. V and J are TRBV6-1 and TRBJ1-4, with a possible D match to TRBD1 (6 bases). The CDR3 has 14 residues. Germline V gene sequence: CDR1 MNHNS, CDR2 SASEGT. V shed 6 bases and J shed 7 bases, with 15 bases lying between them. CDR3 nucleotide sequence: TGTGCCAGCAGCCCCGGACAGTTAACTGAAAAACTGTTTTTT. Amino acids: CASSPGQLTEKLFF.

J is TRBJ1-1 and V is TRBV6-1; D is undetermined. The CDR3 has 13 residues. Germline V gene sequence: CDR1 MNHNS, CDR2 SASEGT. Deletions cut 6 bases from V and 0 bases from J, with 8 bases between. This CDR3 reads CASRVQVNTEAFF. The CDR3 DNA reads as TGTGCCAGCAGGGTACAAGTGAACACTGAAGCTTTCTTT.

The chain links TRBV5-1 to TRBJ2-5, with D tentatively TRBD2 (7 bases). The DNA end is more similar to TRBJ2-7, so the J call may be wrong. CDR1 is SGHRS, CDR2 YFSETQ, per germline. The CDR3 length is 15 residues. The CDR3 nucleotides read TGCGCCAGCAGCCCGAGGGGGACTATATCATACGAGCAGTACTTC. Residues: CASSPRGTISYEQYF.

The chain uses TRBV7-2 and TRBJ2-3, with TRBD1 as a possible D gene (6 bases). The CDR3 has 16 residues. V dropped 5 bases and J dropped 1 base, with 16 bases sitting between them. In germline, CDR1 is SGHTA, CDR2 FQGNSA. The CDR3 DNA is TGTGCCAGCAGCCAGGTCGTGGCAGGGGGCACAGATACGCAGTATTTT. Translated, it gives CASSQVVAGGTDTQYF.

V gene TRBV7-2 combines with J gene TRBJ2-1; 15 positions agree with TRBD2. Looked up from germline, CDR1 is SGHTA and CDR2 is FQGNSA. This CDR3 has 19 residues. The J segment lost 0 bases and the V segment lost 4 bases, leaving 7 bases of the junction unmatched. The CDR3 coding sequence is TGTGCCAGCAGCTCGGCCGGACTAGCGGGAGGGAGCTCCTACAATGAGCAGTTCTTC. Protein product: CASSSAGLAGGSSYNEQFF.

Only one count was recorded for this clone. This sequence joins TRBV28 and TRBJ1-5, with D perhaps TRBD1 (5 bases). V gave up 10 bases and J gave up 7 bases, with 17 bases separating them. This CDR3 region has 13 residues. From germline, CDR1 is MDHEN and CDR2 SYDVKM. The CDR3: CATDWGRRQPQHF. CDR3 nucleotide sequence: TGTGCCACCGATTGGGGGAGGAGGCAGCCCCAGCATTTT.

The V call is TRBV5-5, the J call TRBJ1-5; D unclear. The CDR3 has 13 amino acids. Germline V gives CDR1 SGHKS, CDR2 YYEKEE (reference sequence). Trimming stripped 4 bases from V and 4 bases from J, with 9 bases between. The CDR3 loop is CASSLQRNQPQHF. In DNA, the CDR3 is TGTGCCAGCAGCCTACAGCGGAATCAGCCCCAGCATTTT.

This chain joins TRBV5-1 and TRBJ1-1; 7 nucleotides line up with TRBD1. CDR1 is SGHRS and CDR2 is YFSETQ in the germline V gene. Germline trimming cut 3 bases from V and 3 bases from J; bases unmatched to any gene: 5. The CDR3 covers 14 residues. DNA for the CDR3: TGCGCCAGCAGCTCCGACAGGGTGGACACTGAAGCTTTCTTT. This gives the protein CASSSDRVDTEAFF.

Written as DNA, the CDR3 is TGTGCCAGCAGCTTGGTCAGGGGAGAGACCCAGTACTTC. Protein product: CASSLVRGETQYF. The chain combines TRBV5-5 with TRBJ2-5; D might be TRBD1 (6 bases). Per the germline V gene, CDR1 is SGHKS and CDR2 is YYEKEE (reference sequence). V was pared by 0 bases and J by 4 bases, with 7 bases between. This CDR3 spans 13 amino acids.

This chain links TRBV2 with TRBJ2-3; 8 bases are shared with TRBD2. CDR1 SNHLY and CDR2 FYNNEI come from the germline V gene. The V segment lost 10 bases and the J segment 4 bases; nucleotides outside the gene matches: 7. The CDR3 is 13 residues long. The CDR3 spells CATGRGLSDTQYF. CDR3 sequence (DNA): TGTGCCACCGGGAGGGGCTTGTCAGATACGCAGTATTTT.

This clone was recorded a few times. The chain carries TRBV4-2 and TRBJ2-1, with D perhaps TRBD2 (6 bases). The germline gives CDR1 LGHNA, CDR2 YNFKEQ. Trimming left V 3 bases short and J 7 bases short, with 16 bases between. The CDR3 contains 15 residues. The CDR3 bases are TGTGCCAGCAGCCAGGAACTAGCCCTCGCTAATGAGCAGTTCTTC. Its protein is CASSQELALANEQFF.

This chain uses TRBV9 with TRBJ1-1; D may be TRBD1 (5 bases). The CDR3 loop spans 14 amino acids. Trimming stripped 2 bases from V and 4 bases from J, with 12 bases between. Germline V lookup: CDR1 SGDLS, CDR2 YYNGEE. The CDR3 is CASSVGGDGTEAFF. CDR3 in DNA: TGTGCCAGCAGCGTTGGGGGGGATGGCACTGAAGCTTTCTTT. The full variable domain, completed using reference TRBV9 and TRBJ1-1, is DSGVTQTPKHLITATGQRVTLRCSPRSGDLSVYWYQQSLDQGLQFLIQYYNGEERAKGNILERFSAQQFPDLHSELNLSSLELGDSALYFCASSVGGDGTEAFFGQGTRLTVV.

V gene TRBV29-1 combines with J gene TRBJ2-7; 8 nucleotides align to TRBD1. This CDR3 is built from 12 residues. V trimming: 3 bases; J trimming: 6 bases; junction bases outside the gene matches: 4. The germline CDR1 and CDR2 sequences are SQVTM and ANQGSEA. Here the CDR3 DNA reads TGCAGCGTTGAGACAGGGGCACCCGAGCAGTACTTC. Its translation: CSVETGAPEQYF.

The V and J genes are TRBV6-1 and TRBJ2-7, with 8 bases fitting TRBD1. The CDR3 loop spans 15 amino acids. CDR1 and CDR2 from the germline V gene are MNHNS and SASEGT. The J segment lost 2 bases and the V segment lost 2 bases, leaving 5 bases of the junction unmatched. The CDR3 region is CASSERVQGAYEQYF. The CDR3 DNA reads as TGTGCCAGCAGTGAAAGGGTACAGGGGGCCTACGAGCAGTACTTC.

The CDR3 DNA follows: TGTGCCAGCAGTTACTCGAGCAGCACAGATACGCAGTATTTT. This encodes CASSYSSSTDTQYF. This chain links TRBV6-5 with TRBJ2-3; no clear D gene. The CDR3 consists of 14 residues. V shed 0 bases and J shed 0 bases, with 4 bases lying between them. Germline CDR1 MNHEY, CDR2 SVGAGI.

V and J are TRBV19 and TRBJ1-1; tentatively, D is TRBD1 (5 bases). The CDR3 is made up of 14 amino acids. Germline V CDR1 and CDR2: LNHDA, SQIVND (reference sequence). Trimming took 7 bases from V and 6 from J, leaving 18 bases between them. CDR3 sequence: CASKSQGGIAEAFF. The CDR3 nucleotides are TGTGCCAGTAAATCGCAGGGTGGGATCGCTGAAGCTTTCTTT.

This clone showed up just once. This chain connects TRBV19 to TRBJ2-5; 10 bases fit TRBD2. This CDR3 spans 13 amino acids. Germline V CDR1 and CDR2: LNHDA, SQIVND (reference sequence). Trimming removed 9 bases from V and 5 bases from J; junction bases left unmatched: 6. In DNA form, the CDR3 reads TGTGCCAGGAAGCGGGAGGGCCGGGAGACCCAGTACTTC. It yields the protein CARKREGRETQYF. Based on the CDR3 plus reference TRBV19 and TRBJ2-5, the full variable domain is DGGITQSPKYLFRKEGQNVTLSCEQNLNHDAMYWYRQDPGQGLRLIYYSQIVNDFQKGDIAEGYSVSREKKESFPLTVTSAQKNPTAFYLCARKREGRETQYFGPGTRLLVL.

The chain has TRBV5-1 and TRBJ2-3; tentatively, D is TRBD1 (6 bases). The length of the CDR3 is 14 residues. Germline V lookup: CDR1 SGHRS, CDR2 YFSETQ. V lost 3 bases and J 1 base, leaving 9 bases between the germline ends. The CDR3 DNA reads as TGCGCCAGCAGCTGGGACACACGCACAGATACGCAGTATTTT. It translates to CASSWDTRTDTQYF.

V and J are TRBV18 and TRBJ2-7; D perhaps matches TRBD1 (5 bases). V shed 3 bases and J shed 4 bases, with 16 bases lying between them. The CDR3 sequence is 15 residues long. Germline CDR1 and CDR2: KGHSH and LQKENI. The CDR3 DNA reads TGTGCCAGCTCACCGCTCGAGCTCGCAGGGTACGAGCAGTACTTC. It translates to CASSPLELAGYEQYF.